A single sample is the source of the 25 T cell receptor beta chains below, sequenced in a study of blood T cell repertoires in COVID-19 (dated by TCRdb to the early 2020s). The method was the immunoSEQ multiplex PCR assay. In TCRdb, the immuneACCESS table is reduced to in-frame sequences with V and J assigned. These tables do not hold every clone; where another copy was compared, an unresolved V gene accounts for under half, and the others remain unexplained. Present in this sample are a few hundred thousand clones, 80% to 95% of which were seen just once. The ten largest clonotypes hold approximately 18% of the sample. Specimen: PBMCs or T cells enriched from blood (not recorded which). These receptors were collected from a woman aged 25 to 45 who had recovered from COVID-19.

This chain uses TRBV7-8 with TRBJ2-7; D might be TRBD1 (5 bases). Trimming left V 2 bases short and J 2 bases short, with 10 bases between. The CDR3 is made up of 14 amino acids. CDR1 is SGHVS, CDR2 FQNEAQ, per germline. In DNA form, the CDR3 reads TGTGCCAGCAGCTTACAGGGTGGTGCCTACGAGCAGTACTTC. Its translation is CASSLQGGAYEQYF.

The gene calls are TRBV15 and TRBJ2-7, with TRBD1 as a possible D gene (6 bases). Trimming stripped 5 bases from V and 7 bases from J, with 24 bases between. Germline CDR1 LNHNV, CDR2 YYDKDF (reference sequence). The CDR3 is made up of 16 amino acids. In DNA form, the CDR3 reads TGTGCCACCAGCGCTGAAACAGGGTTCGAATGGGAAGAGCAGTACTTC. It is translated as CATSAETGFEWEEQYF.

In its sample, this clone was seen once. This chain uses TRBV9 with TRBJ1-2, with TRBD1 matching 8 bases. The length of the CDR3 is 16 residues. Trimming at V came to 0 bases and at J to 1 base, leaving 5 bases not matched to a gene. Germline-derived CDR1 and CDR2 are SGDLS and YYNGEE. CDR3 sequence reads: CASSVDGTGLNYGYTF. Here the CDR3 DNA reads TGTGCCAGCAGCGTAGACGGGACAGGACTTAACTATGGCTACACCTTC.

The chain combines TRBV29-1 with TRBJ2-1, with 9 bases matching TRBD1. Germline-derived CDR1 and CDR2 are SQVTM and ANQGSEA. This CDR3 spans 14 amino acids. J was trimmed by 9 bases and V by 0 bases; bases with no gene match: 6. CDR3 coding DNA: TGCAGCGTTGAAGATTCCGGGACAGGGCTTGAGCAGTTCTTC. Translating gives CSVEDSGTGLEQFF.

The CDR3 loop reads CASAGERGSYEQYF. The CDR3 nucleotides are TGTGCCAGCGCCGGCGAACGGGGTTCTTACGAGCAGTACTTC. The V call is TRBV5-6, the J call TRBJ2-7, with a tentative D call TRBD2 (5 bases). The length of the CDR3 is 14 residues. The V gene lost 7 bases and the J gene lost 4 bases, with 18 bases spanning the gap. In germline, CDR1 is SGHDT, CDR2 YYEEEE.

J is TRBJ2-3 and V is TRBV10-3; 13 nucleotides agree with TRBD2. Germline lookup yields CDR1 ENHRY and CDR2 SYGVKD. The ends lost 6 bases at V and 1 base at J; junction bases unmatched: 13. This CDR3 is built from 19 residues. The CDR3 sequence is CAISVRPLGLAGGTDTQYF. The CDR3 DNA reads TGTGCCATCAGCGTAAGGCCTTTAGGACTAGCGGGGGGCACAGATACGCAGTATTTT.

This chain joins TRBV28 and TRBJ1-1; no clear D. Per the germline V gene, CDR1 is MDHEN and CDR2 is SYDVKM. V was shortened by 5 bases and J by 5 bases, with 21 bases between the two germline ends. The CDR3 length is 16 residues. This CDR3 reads CASSPYPTMGRTEAFF. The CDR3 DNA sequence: TGTGCCAGCAGTCCGTACCCCACCATGGGGAGAACTGAAGCTTTCTTT.

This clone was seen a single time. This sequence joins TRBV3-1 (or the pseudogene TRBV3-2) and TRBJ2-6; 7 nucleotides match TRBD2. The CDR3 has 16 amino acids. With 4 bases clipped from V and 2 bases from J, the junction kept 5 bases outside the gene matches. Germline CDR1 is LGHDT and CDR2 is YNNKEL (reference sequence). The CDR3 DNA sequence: TGTGCCAGCAGCCCCGGAGGGAGGGCTGGGGCCAACGTCCTGACTTTC. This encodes CASSPGGRAGANVLTF.

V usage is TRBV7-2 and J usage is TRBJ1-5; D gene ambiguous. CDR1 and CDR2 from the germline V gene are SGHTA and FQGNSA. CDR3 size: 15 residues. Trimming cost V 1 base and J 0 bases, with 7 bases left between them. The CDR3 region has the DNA TGTGCCAGCAGCTTAGTAATCGGTAGCAATCAGCCCCAGCATTTT. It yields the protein CASSLVIGSNQPQHF.

The CDR3 loop reads CASSIGWRREGTEAFF. CDR3 DNA sequence: TGTGCCAGTAGTATAGGTTGGAGGAGGGAGGGCACTGAAGCTTTCTTT. V usage is TRBV19 and J usage is TRBJ1-1; D call uncertain. The CDR3 is 16 amino acids. The ends were cut back, 1 base at V and 4 bases at J, with 16 bases in the middle. Germline CDR1 reads LNHDA; CDR2 reads SQIVND (reference sequence).

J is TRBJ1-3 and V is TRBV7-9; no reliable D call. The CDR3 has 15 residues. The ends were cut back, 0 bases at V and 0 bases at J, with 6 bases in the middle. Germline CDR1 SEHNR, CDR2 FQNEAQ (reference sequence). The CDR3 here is CASSLAGSSGNTIYF. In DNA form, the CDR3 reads TGTGCCAGCAGCTTAGCTGGGAGCTCTGGAAACACCATATATTTT.

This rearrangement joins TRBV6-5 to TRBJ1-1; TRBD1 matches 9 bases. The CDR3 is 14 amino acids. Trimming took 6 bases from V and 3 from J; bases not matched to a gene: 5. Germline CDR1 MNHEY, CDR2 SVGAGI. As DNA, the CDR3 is TGTGCCAGCAGGCCGGGACAGGGACACACTGAAGCTTTCTTT. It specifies CASRPGQGHTEAFF.

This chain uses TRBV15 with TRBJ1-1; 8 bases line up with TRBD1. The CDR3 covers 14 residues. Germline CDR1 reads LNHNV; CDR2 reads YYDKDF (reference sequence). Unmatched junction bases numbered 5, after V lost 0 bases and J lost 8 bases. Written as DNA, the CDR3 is TGTGCCACCAGCAGAGATCTGGGACAGGTGGAAGCTTTCTTT. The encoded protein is CATSRDLGQVEAFF.

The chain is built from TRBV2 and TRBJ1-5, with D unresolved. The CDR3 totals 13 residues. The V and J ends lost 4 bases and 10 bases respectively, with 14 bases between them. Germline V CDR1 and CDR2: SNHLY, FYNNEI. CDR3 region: CASSAYSREPQHF. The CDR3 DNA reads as TGTGCCAGCAGTGCGTATTCGAGGGAACCCCAGCATTTT.

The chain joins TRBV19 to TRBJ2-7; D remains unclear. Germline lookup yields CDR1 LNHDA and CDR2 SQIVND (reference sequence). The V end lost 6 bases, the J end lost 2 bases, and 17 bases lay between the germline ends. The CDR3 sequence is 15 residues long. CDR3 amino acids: CASSNTYRIPYEQYF. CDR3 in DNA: TGTGCCAGTAGCAACACCTACAGAATTCCCTACGAGCAGTACTTC.

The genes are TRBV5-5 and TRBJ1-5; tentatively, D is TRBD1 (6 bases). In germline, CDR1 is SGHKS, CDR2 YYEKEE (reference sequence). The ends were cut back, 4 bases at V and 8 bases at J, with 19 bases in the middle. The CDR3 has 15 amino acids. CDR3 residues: CASSGGTTRREPQHF. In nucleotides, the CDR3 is TGTGCCAGCAGCGGTGGGACAACAAGAAGGGAGCCCCAGCATTTT. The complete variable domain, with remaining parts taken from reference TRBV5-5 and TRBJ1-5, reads DAGVTQSPTHLIKTRGQQVTLRCSPISGHKSVSWYQQVLGQGPQFIFQYYEKEERGRGNFPDRFSARQFPNYSSELNVNALLLGDSALYLCASSGGTTRREPQHFGDGTRLSIL.

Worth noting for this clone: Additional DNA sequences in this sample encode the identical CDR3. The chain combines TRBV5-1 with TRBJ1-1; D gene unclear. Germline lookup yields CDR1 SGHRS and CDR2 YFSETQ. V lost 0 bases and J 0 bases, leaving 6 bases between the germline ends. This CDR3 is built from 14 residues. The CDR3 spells CASSLGAMNTEAFF. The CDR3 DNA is TGCGCCAGCAGCTTGGGAGCAATGAACACTGAAGCTTTCTTT.

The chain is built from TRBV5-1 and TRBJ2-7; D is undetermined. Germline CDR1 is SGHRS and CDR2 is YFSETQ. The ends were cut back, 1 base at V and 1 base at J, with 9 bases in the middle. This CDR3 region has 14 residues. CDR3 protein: CASSLPGASYEQYF. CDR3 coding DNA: TGCGCCAGCAGCTTGCCAGGCGCTTCCTACGAGCAGTACTTC. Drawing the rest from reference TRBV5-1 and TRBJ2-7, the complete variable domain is KAGVTQTPRYLIKTRGQQVTLSCSPISGHRSVSWYQQTPGQGLQFLFEYFSETQRNKGNFPGRFSGRQFSNSRSEMNVSTLELGDSALYLCASSLPGASYEQYFGPGTRLTVT.

The CDR3 DNA follows: TGTGCCAGCAGCTTAGTATACGAGCAGTACTTC. This codes for CASSLVYEQYF. V usage is TRBV11-2 and J usage is TRBJ2-7; D gene ambiguous. Per the germline V gene, CDR1 is SGHAT and CDR2 is FQNNGV. V dropped 1 base and J dropped 4 bases, with 2 bases sitting between them. This CDR3 is built from 11 residues.

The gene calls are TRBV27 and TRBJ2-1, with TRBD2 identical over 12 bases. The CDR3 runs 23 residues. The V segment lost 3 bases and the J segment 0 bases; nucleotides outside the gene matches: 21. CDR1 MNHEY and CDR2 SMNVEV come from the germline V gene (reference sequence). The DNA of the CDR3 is TGTGCCAGCAGTTTTACGATGGTCCAACAGGGGATGACTAGCGGGAGCTCCTACAATGAGCAGTTCTTC. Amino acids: CASSFTMVQQGMTSGSSYNEQFF.

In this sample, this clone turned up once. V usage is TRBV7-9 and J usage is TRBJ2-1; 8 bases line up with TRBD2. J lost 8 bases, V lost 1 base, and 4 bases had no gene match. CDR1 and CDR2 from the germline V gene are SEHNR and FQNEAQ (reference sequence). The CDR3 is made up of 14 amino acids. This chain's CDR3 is CASSLDGGAHEQFF. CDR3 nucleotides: TGTGCCAGCAGCTTAGACGGGGGGGCCCATGAGCAGTTCTTC.

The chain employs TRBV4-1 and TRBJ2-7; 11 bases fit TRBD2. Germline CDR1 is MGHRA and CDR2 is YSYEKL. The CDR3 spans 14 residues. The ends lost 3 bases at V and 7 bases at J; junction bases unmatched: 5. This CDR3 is CASSHRLAGREQYF. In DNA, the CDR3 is TGCGCCAGCAGCCATCGACTAGCGGGAAGGGAGCAGTACTTC.

CDR3: CASSRQGNYGYTF. The CDR3, as DNA: TGTGCCAGTAGTCGGCAGGGGAACTATGGCTACACCTTC. This sequence joins TRBV19 and TRBJ1-2; TRBD1 is a possible D gene (6 bases). In germline, CDR1 is LNHDA, CDR2 SQIVND (reference sequence). The CDR3 runs to 13 residues. Trimming shortened V by 5 bases and J by 2 bases, and 9 bases separated the two germline ends. The full variable domain, its missing parts supplied by reference TRBV19 and TRBJ1-2, is DGGITQSPKYLFRKEGQNVTLSCEQNLNHDAMYWYRQDPGQGLRLIYYSQIVNDFQKGDIAEGYSVSREKKESFPLTVTSAQKNPTAFYLCASSRQGNYGYTFGSGTRLTVV.

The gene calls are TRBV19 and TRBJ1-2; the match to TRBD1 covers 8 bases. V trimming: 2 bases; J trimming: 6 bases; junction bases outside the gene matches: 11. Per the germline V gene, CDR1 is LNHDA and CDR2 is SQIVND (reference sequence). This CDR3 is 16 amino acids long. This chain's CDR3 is CASSIKTLLTGDGYTF. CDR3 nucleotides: TGTGCCAGTAGTATAAAGACACTACTGACAGGGGATGGCTACACCTTC.

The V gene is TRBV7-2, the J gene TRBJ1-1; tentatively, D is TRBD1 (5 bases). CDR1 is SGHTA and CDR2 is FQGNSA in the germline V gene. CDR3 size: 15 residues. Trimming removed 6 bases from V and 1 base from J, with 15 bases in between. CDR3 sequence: CASSQRDQGNTEAFF. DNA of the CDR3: TGTGCCAGCAGTCAAAGAGACCAGGGGAACACTGAAGCTTTCTTT. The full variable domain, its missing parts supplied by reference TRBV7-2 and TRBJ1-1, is GAGVSQSPSNKVTEKGKDVELRCDPISGHTALYWYRQSLGQGLEFLIYFQGNSAPDKSGLPSDRFSAERTGGSVSTLTIQRTQQEDSAVYLCASSQRDQGNTEAFFGQGTRLTVV.